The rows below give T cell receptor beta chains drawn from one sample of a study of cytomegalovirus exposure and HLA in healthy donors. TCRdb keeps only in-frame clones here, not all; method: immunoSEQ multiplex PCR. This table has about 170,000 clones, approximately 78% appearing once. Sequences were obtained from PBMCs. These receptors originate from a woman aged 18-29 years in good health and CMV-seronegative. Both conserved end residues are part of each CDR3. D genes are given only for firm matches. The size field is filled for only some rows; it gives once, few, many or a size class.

CDR3nt: TGTGCCAGCAGCGAGACAGGGACCACCGGGGAGCTGTTTTTT; CDR3aa: CASSETGTTGELFF; len: 14; j_gene: TRBJ2-2; d_gene: TRBD1; v_gene: TRBV13; abundance: -
CDR3nt: TGTGCCAGCAGCTTAGAGGCAGGGGGAGATGAGCAGTTCTTC; CDR3aa: CASSLEAGGDEQFF; len: 14; j_gene: TRBJ2-1; d_gene: TRBD1; v_gene: TRBV11-2; abundance: -
CDR3nt: TGTGCTAGCAGCTTAGACAGCTACAATGAGCAGTTCTTC; CDR3aa: CASSLDSYNEQFF; len: 13; j_gene: TRBJ2-1; d_gene: -; v_gene: TRBV7-7; abundance: -
CDR3nt: TGTGCCAGCTCAACAATTTTTAGACAGGGTGACACTGAAGCTTTCTTT; CDR3aa: CASSTIFRQGDTEAFF; len: 16; j_gene: TRBJ1-1; d_gene: TRBD1; v_gene: TRBV18; abundance: -
CDR3nt: TGCGCCAGCAGTGAGTCGCACCTCCGCAACCTACAGGGGCGATCCGACTACGAGCAGTACTTC; CDR3aa: CASSESHLRNLQGRSDYEQYF; len: 21; j_gene: TRBJ2-7; d_gene: TRBD1; v_gene: TRBV10-1; abundance: once
CDR3nt: TGTGCCAGCAGTACTACCCGCCGCGTTAATGAGCAGTTCTTC; CDR3aa: CASSTTRRVNEQFF; len: 14; j_gene: TRBJ2-1; d_gene: -; v_gene: TRBV6-5; abundance: -
CDR3nt: TGCGCCAGCAGCCAACCCCGGACAGGGAGCTCTGGAAACACCATATATTTT; CDR3aa: CASSQPRTGSSGNTIYF; len: 17; j_gene: TRBJ1-3; d_gene: TRBD1; v_gene: TRBV5-1; abundance: -
CDR3nt: TGCGCCAGCAGCCAAGTTGACAGGGGTGAGGCTTTCTTT; CDR3aa: CASSQVDRGEAFF; len: 13; j_gene: TRBJ1-1; d_gene: TRBD1; v_gene: TRBV4-3; abundance: -
CDR3nt: TGTGCCAGCAGCTTGGAGGGAGGCAGCACAGATACGCAGTATTTT; CDR3aa: CASSLEGGSTDTQYF; len: 15; j_gene: TRBJ2-3; d_gene: -; v_gene: TRBV5-4; abundance: -
CDR3nt: TGCGCCAGCAGCCAAGTCCCCAGTCCTAGCACAGATACGCAGTATTTT; CDR3aa: CASSQVPSPSTDTQYF; len: 16; j_gene: TRBJ2-3; d_gene: -; v_gene: TRBV4-1; abundance: -
CDR3nt: TGTGCCAGCTTGAGGGTCAGAAACACTGAAGCTTTCTTT; CDR3aa: CASLRVRNTEAFF; len: 13; j_gene: TRBJ1-1; d_gene: -; v_gene: TRBV6-5; abundance: few
CDR3nt: TGTGCCAGCAGTGAAACTAGCGGAGTCACCCAGTACTTC; CDR3aa: CASSETSGVTQYF; len: 13; j_gene: TRBJ2-5; d_gene: TRBD2; v_gene: TRBV2; abundance: -
CDR3nt: TGTGCCAGCAGCTTTGACAGGGTCGCCACTAATGAAAAACTGTTTTTT; CDR3aa: CASSFDRVATNEKLFF; len: 16; j_gene: TRBJ1-4; d_gene: TRBD1; v_gene: TRBV5-4; abundance: -
CDR3nt: TGCGCCAGCAGCCCGACAGGGGCGACAGGGACTAACTATGGCTACACCTTC; CDR3aa: CASSPTGATGTNYGYTF; len: 17; j_gene: TRBJ1-2; d_gene: TRBD1; v_gene: TRBV5-1; abundance: -
CDR3nt: TGTGCCAGCAGCAGAACAGGGGACGGTAATGAAAAACTGTTTTTT; CDR3aa: CASSRTGDGNEKLFF; len: 15; j_gene: TRBJ1-4; d_gene: TRBD1; v_gene: TRBV5-4; abundance: -
CDR3nt: TGTGCCAGCAGCGTAGGACCGGGAAGGGATTCACCCCTCCACTTT; CDR3aa: CASSVGPGRDSPLHF; len: 15; j_gene: TRBJ1-6; d_gene: -; v_gene: TRBV9; abundance: -
CDR3nt: TGTGCCAGCTCTATCAAGGAGGCAGGCGGGTATGGCTACACCTTC; CDR3aa: CASSIKEAGGYGYTF; len: 15; j_gene: TRBJ1-2; d_gene: -; v_gene: TRBV18; abundance: -
CDR3nt: TGTGCCAGCAGTGACTCGGGAGGAGGTCGCTATGGCTACACCTTC; CDR3aa: CASSDSGGGRYGYTF; len: 15; j_gene: TRBJ1-2; d_gene: -; v_gene: TRBV6-4; abundance: -
CDR3nt: TGTGCCAGCAGCGTAGACCGGGACAGGAGGTGGGTGAATTCACCCCTCCACTTT; CDR3aa: CASSVDRDRRWVNSPLHF; len: 18; j_gene: TRBJ1-6; d_gene: TRBD1; v_gene: TRBV5-6; abundance: -
CDR3nt: TGTGCCTGGAGTCTTTTCGGGACTAGCGGGAGAGAGGGGCAGTTCTTC; CDR3aa: CAWSLFGTSGREGQFF; len: 16; j_gene: TRBJ2-1; d_gene: TRBD2; v_gene: TRBV30; abundance: -
CDR3nt: TGTGCCAGCAGCTTAGCGGCAAAAGGGGCTGCTGGAAACACCATATATTTT; CDR3aa: CASSLAAKGAAGNTIYF; len: 17; j_gene: TRBJ1-3; d_gene: -; v_gene: TRBV7-2; abundance: -
CDR3nt: TGTGCCAGCAGCTCAAGGGACAGTTGGGGCAATGAGCAGTTCTTC; CDR3aa: CASSSRDSWGNEQFF; len: 15; j_gene: TRBJ2-1; d_gene: -; v_gene: TRBV21-1; abundance: -
CDR3nt: TGTGCCAGCAGTACCCCGGGACTAAAAGCGGGGACCCAGTACTTC; CDR3aa: CASSTPGLKAGTQYF; len: 15; j_gene: TRBJ2-5; d_gene: TRBD2; v_gene: TRBV6-1; abundance: -
CDR3nt: TGTGCCAGCAGCCACGCTCAAGGACAGGCGAAAGAGACCCAGTACTTC; CDR3aa: CASSHAQGQAKETQYF; len: 16; j_gene: TRBJ2-5; d_gene: TRBD1; v_gene: TRBV4-2; abundance: -
CDR3nt: TGTGCCAGCAGCCCGGGGAACTCTGGAAACACCATATATTTT; CDR3aa: CASSPGNSGNTIYF; len: 14; j_gene: TRBJ1-3; d_gene: -; v_gene: TRBV28; abundance: -
CDR3nt: TGTGCCAGCAGCTTAGTAAGGGGCCTGGGTGGAGATACGCAGTATTTT; CDR3aa: CASSLVRGLGGDTQYF; len: 16; j_gene: TRBJ2-3; d_gene: -; v_gene: TRBV7-9; abundance: -
CDR3nt: TGTGCCAGCAGCGAGACGACAGGTCTGGGGAACAATCAGCCCCAGCATTTT; CDR3aa: CASSETTGLGNNQPQHF; len: 17; j_gene: TRBJ1-5; d_gene: -; v_gene: TRBV5-6; abundance: -
CDR3nt: TGCGCCAGCAGCGGCGGGACTAGCCGCGGCAATGAGCAGTTCTTC; CDR3aa: CASSGGTSRGNEQFF; len: 15; j_gene: TRBJ2-1; d_gene: TRBD2; v_gene: TRBV5-1; abundance: -
CDR3nt: TGTGCCAGCAACGCGGGACAGGGACTCCACGAGCAGTACTTC; CDR3aa: CASNAGQGLHEQYF; len: 14; j_gene: TRBJ2-7; d_gene: TRBD1; v_gene: TRBV28; abundance: -
CDR3nt: TGTGCCAGCAGCGTAGGGGGGACTGCACTTGAGCAGTTCTTC; CDR3aa: CASSVGGTALEQFF; len: 14; j_gene: TRBJ2-1; d_gene: -; v_gene: TRBV9; abundance: -
CDR3nt: TGCAGCGTTGGGCAGGGAGGGCGTCAGCCCCAGCATTTT; CDR3aa: CSVGQGGRQPQHF; len: 13; j_gene: TRBJ1-5; d_gene: -; v_gene: TRBV29-1; abundance: -
CDR3nt: TGTGCCAGCAGGCCTAGCAGGCGGGAGGACTCCTACGAGCAGTACTTC; CDR3aa: CASRPSRREDSYEQYF; len: 16; j_gene: TRBJ2-7; d_gene: TRBD2; v_gene: TRBV7-9; abundance: -
CDR3nt: TGCGCCAGCAGCTTATACCCCACGACAGTTACTGAAGCTTTCTTT; CDR3aa: CASSLYPTTVTEAFF; len: 15; j_gene: TRBJ1-1; d_gene: -; v_gene: TRBV5-1; abundance: -
CDR3nt: TGTGCCAGCAGCGGCTTAGCGGGAGGAGGGCAGTTCTTC; CDR3aa: CASSGLAGGGQFF; len: 13; j_gene: TRBJ2-1; d_gene: TRBD2; v_gene: TRBV9; abundance: -
CDR3nt: TGTGCCTGGAGGTCCGGGACAGGGTATAGCAATCAGCCCCAGCATTTT; CDR3aa: CAWRSGTGYSNQPQHF; len: 16; j_gene: TRBJ1-5; d_gene: TRBD1; v_gene: TRBV30; abundance: -
CDR3nt: TGCGCCAGCAGCTTGACTAGCTCCGGGGAGACCCAGTACTTC; CDR3aa: CASSLTSSGETQYF; len: 14; j_gene: TRBJ2-5; d_gene: -; v_gene: TRBV5-1; abundance: -
CDR3nt: TGTGCCAGCAGCAAAGACGGGGTGGGGAAAAGCACTGAAGCTTTCTTT; CDR3aa: CASSKDGVGKSTEAFF; len: 16; j_gene: TRBJ1-1; d_gene: -; v_gene: TRBV21-1; abundance: -
CDR3nt: TGTGCCAGCAGTGCCACAGGGGGCCAACAGCCCCAGCATTTT; CDR3aa: CASSATGGQQPQHF; len: 14; j_gene: TRBJ1-5; d_gene: TRBD1; v_gene: TRBV6-1; abundance: -